The next 10 T cell receptor beta chains were all read from a single sample in a study of cytomegalovirus exposure and HLA in healthy donors. A multiplex PCR was run with 60 Vbeta primers and 13 Jbeta primers. Clones were read by immunoSEQ multiplex PCR, and TCRdb kept only the in-frame ones, dropping some. The table records about 170,000 clones, roughly 84% of them present only once. The material sequenced was PBMCs. All receptors derive from a man younger than 40 in good health and CMV-seropositive.

The rearrangement joins TRBV10-3 to TRBJ2-1; D is undetermined. CDR1 is ENHRY and CDR2 is SYGVKD in the germline V gene. The CDR3 spans 17 residues. Trimming shortened V by 1 base and J by 6 bases, and 19 bases separated the two germline ends. The CDR3 protein is CAISEFNSPRSINEQFF. The CDR3 coding sequence is TGTGCCATCAGTGAGTTTAATAGCCCACGAAGCATCAATGAGCAGTTCTTC.

DNA for the CDR3: TGTGCCAGCAGCGTCGACAGTCTCTATGGCTACACCTTC. It is translated as CASSVDSLYGYTF. This rearrangement joins TRBV11-2 to TRBJ1-2; tentatively, D is TRBD1 (5 bases). CDR1 and CDR2 from the germline V gene are SGHAT and FQNNGV. With 5 bases removed from V and 4 bases from J, the gap between germline ends came to 11 bases. The CDR3 has 13 amino acids.

The V gene is TRBV5-4, the J gene TRBJ2-3, with D perhaps TRBD2 (6 bases). CDR1 is SGHNT and CDR2 is YYREEE in the germline V gene (reference sequence). Trimming took 4 bases from V and 5 from J, leaving 23 bases between them. This CDR3 has 17 amino acids. The CDR3 DNA follows: TGTGCCAGCAGCCGTCTCACCAGGGACTCCGGCATAGATACGCAGTATTTT. Residues: CASSRLTRDSGIDTQYF. Full variable domain (missing parts from reference TRBV5-4 and TRBJ2-3): ETGVTQSPTHLIKTRGQQVTLRCSSQSGHNTVSWYQQALGQGPQFIFQYYREEENGRGNFPPRFSGLQFPNYSSELNVNALELDDSALYLCASSRLTRDSGIDTQYFGPGTRLTVL.

The chain recombines TRBV18 with TRBJ1-4; a possible D gene is TRBD1 (5 bases). Deletions cut 3 bases from V and 8 bases from J, with 10 bases between. CDR1 is KGHSH and CDR2 is LQKENI in the germline V gene. The CDR3 runs to 13 residues. CDR3 in DNA: TGTGCCAGCTCACCTTTCCGGGGGGAAAAACTGTTTTTT. It translates to CASSPFRGEKLFF.

V and J are TRBV19 and TRBJ2-2, with D uncertain. Trimming removed 1 base at V and 3 bases at J, with 3 bases between. The length of the CDR3 is 13 residues. The germline V gene encodes CDR1 LNHDA and CDR2 SQIVND (reference sequence). The CDR3 protein is CASSIGDTGELFF. CDR3 bases: TGTGCCAGTAGTATAGGAGACACCGGGGAGCTGTTTTTT.

The table lists this clone with a few counts. In nucleotides, the CDR3 is TGTGCCAGCAGCTTAGAGGGAGGACTAGCCAAAAACATTCAGTACTTC. Its translation: CASSLEGGLAKNIQYF. This rearrangement joins TRBV7-2 to TRBJ2-4; TRBD2 is a possible D gene (6 bases). Germline V CDR1 and CDR2: SGHTA, FQGNSA. The V gene lost 1 base and the J gene lost 0 bases, with 10 bases spanning the gap. The CDR3 length is 16 residues. The variable domain in full, completed from reference TRBV7-2 and TRBJ2-4, reads GAGVSQSPSNKVTEKGKDVELRCDPISGHTALYWYRQSLGQGLEFLIYFQGNSAPDKSGLPSDRFSAERTGGSVSTLTIQRTQQEDSAVYLCASSLEGGLAKNIQYFGAGTRLSVL.

The chain uses TRBV5-1 and TRBJ1-2; no firm D call. Germline V lookup: CDR1 SGHRS, CDR2 YFSETQ. Trimming took off 0 bases at V and 4 bases at J, with 10 bases between the two ends. The CDR3 spans 14 residues. CDR3: CASSLESATYGYTF. DNA for the CDR3: TGCGCCAGCAGCTTGGAGTCTGCTACCTATGGCTACACCTTC.

This chain joins TRBV6-5 and TRBJ2-1, with 7 bases matching TRBD1. The CDR3 consists of 14 residues. Per germline, CDR1 MNHEY and CDR2 SVGAGI. Trimming at V came to 5 bases and at J to 5 bases, leaving 6 bases not matched to a gene. The CDR3 sequence: CASSPPGQNNEQFF. CDR3 sequence (DNA): TGTGCCAGCAGTCCTCCGGGACAGAACAATGAGCAGTTCTTC.

With respect to this clone: A read error may account for a junction end that differs from germline. V is TRBV7-7 and J is TRBJ2-3; no firm D call. Per the germline V gene, CDR1 is SSHAT and CDR2 is FNYEAQ (reference sequence). The length of the CDR3 is 13 residues. The CDR3 spells CASSLSFSDTQYF. The CDR3 DNA follows: TGTGCTAGCAGCTTGTCTTTTTCAGATACGCAGTATTTT.

The chain links TRBV7-9 to TRBJ1-1; D unresolved. Trimming cost V 6 bases and J 1 base, with 6 bases left between them. Germline V gene data show CDR1 as SEHNR and CDR2 as FQNEAQ (reference sequence). The length of the CDR3 is 12 residues. CDR3 nucleotide sequence: TGTGCCAGCAGTCATAGGAACACTGAAGCTTTCTTT. Translation: CASSHRNTEAFF.